The 28 T cell receptor beta chains listed next were all sequenced from one sample in a study of T cell changes during pregnancy in multiple sclerosis. Clones were read by immunoSEQ multiplex PCR, and TCRdb kept only the in-frame ones, dropping some. The sample consists of more than 65,000 clones, 85% to 95% of them appearing once. The sequences come from CD4+ T cells from peripheral blood mononuclear cells, collected before pregnancy. Receptors originate from a female donor with multiple sclerosis, enrolled in a pregnancy study.

The chain is built from TRBV19 and TRBJ2-2; D is ambiguous. Deletions cut 7 bases from V and 6 bases from J, with 6 bases between. This CDR3 has 11 amino acids. Germline CDR1 reads LNHDA; CDR2 reads SQIVND (reference sequence). CDR3 loop: CASNRAGELFF. The CDR3 DNA sequence: TGTGCCAGTAATAGAGCCGGGGAGCTGTTTTTT.

The J gene is TRBJ1-1, the V gene TRBV30; no clear D. Germline CDR1 reads GTSNPN; CDR2 reads SVGIG (reference sequence). The CDR3 runs 13 residues. V was cut by 2 bases and J by 4 bases, with 11 bases left in between. The CDR3 loop is CAWSNDRGTEAFF. CDR3 DNA sequence: TGTGCCTGGAGTAATGACCGGGGCACTGAAGCTTTCTTT.

The rearrangement links TRBV4-2 to TRBJ2-7; 11 bases agree with TRBD2. The CDR3 covers 15 residues. CDR1 and CDR2 from the germline V gene are LGHNA and YNFKEQ. V dropped 4 bases and J dropped 5; count of bases not matched to a gene: 7. CDR3 nucleotides: TGTGCCAGCAGCCTACAACTAGCGGGGGAGGACGAGCAGTACTTC. Translated: CASSLQLAGEDEQYF.

This chain uses TRBV19 with TRBJ2-6; D ambiguous. Germline CDR1 reads LNHDA; CDR2 reads SQIVND (reference sequence). V was cut by 3 bases and J by 0 bases, with 12 bases left in between. The CDR3 extends over 17 amino acids. CDR3 bases: TGTGCCAGTAGTATGAGTGGTCCCCACTCTGGGGCCAACGTCCTGACTTTC. Protein product: CASSMSGPHSGANVLTF.

CDR3 bases: TGTGCCACCAGCCGGAACAGGGGGCGGGAAGAGACCCAGTACTTC. It yields the protein CATSRNRGREETQYF. The chain couples TRBV15 to TRBJ2-5; 9 bases align to TRBD1. CDR3 length equals 15 residues. V gave up 5 bases and J gave up 3 bases; unmatched junction bases: 7. Germline V gene data show CDR1 as LNHNV and CDR2 as YYDKDF (reference sequence).

The rearrangement links TRBV30 to TRBJ2-7; 12 bases align to TRBD2. The ends lost 5 bases at V and 5 bases at J; junction bases unmatched: 4. In germline, CDR1 is GTSNPN, CDR2 SVGIG (reference sequence). The CDR3 loop spans 13 amino acids. CDR3 DNA: TGTGCCTGGCAGACTAGCGGGAGCCACGAGCAGTACTTC. Protein: CAWQTSGSHEQYF.

The chain couples TRBV27 to TRBJ1-5; 11 positions match TRBD1. Per the germline V gene, CDR1 is MNHEY and CDR2 is SMNVEV (reference sequence). The CDR3 is 16 amino acids. Trimming at V came to 4 bases and at J to 7 bases, leaving 9 bases not matched to a gene. The CDR3 DNA reads TGTGCCAGCAGTTCGTCTATAGGGACAGGGGGGCAGCCCCAGCATTTT. Its protein is CASSSSIGTGGQPQHF.

The chain employs TRBV27 and TRBJ2-2, with 10 bases identical to TRBD2. The CDR3 runs to 20 residues. Trimming took 0 bases from V and 6 from J; bases not matched to a gene: 16. Germline values: CDR1 MNHEY, CDR2 SMNVEV (reference sequence). The CDR3 protein is CASSLSTPPGVAGGPGELFF. For the CDR3, the DNA is TGTGCCAGCAGTTTATCCACTCCCCCGGGAGTAGCGGGGGGCCCCGGGGAGCTGTTTTTT.

The chain joins TRBV7-2 to TRBJ1-1; weak D call: TRBD1 (6 bases). V was clipped by 5 bases and J by 1 base, with 17 bases between them. The CDR3 loop spans 16 amino acids. Germline values: CDR1 SGHTA, CDR2 FQGNSA. The CDR3 loop reads CASSIILRGWNTEAFF. The CDR3 bases are TGTGCCAGCAGCATAATACTTAGGGGGTGGAACACTGAAGCTTTCTTT.

This sequence joins TRBV30 and TRBJ1-5, with TRBD1 as a possible D gene (6 bases). The CDR3 runs to 13 residues. Germline V CDR1 and CDR2: GTSNPN, SVGIG (reference sequence). Between the trimmed V and J ends, which lost 1 base and 5 bases, there was a span of 9 bases. In DNA, the CDR3 is TGTGCCTGGAGTGGGGACAAATATCAGCCCCAGCATTTT. As protein: CAWSGDKYQPQHF.

The rearrangement links TRBV4-2 to TRBJ1-2, with 11 bases fitting TRBD1. Germline V gene sequence: CDR1 LGHNA, CDR2 YNFKEQ. V shed 1 base, J shed 8 bases, and the junction held 3 bases outside the gene matches. The CDR3 contains 14 residues. This chain's CDR3 is CASSQVRTGGGYTF. Here the CDR3 DNA reads TGTGCCAGCAGCCAAGTAAGGACAGGGGGCGGCTACACCTTC.

The rearrangement links TRBV29-1 to TRBJ1-2; TRBD1 aligns across 11 bases. With V trimmed by 8 bases and J by 4 bases, 12 bases remained unmatched. This CDR3 contains 15 residues. Per the germline V gene, CDR1 is SQVTM and CDR2 is ANQGSEA. The chain's CDR3 is CSSRTGTGGIYGYTF. The CDR3 region has the DNA TGCAGCTCCCGGACCGGGACAGGGGGGATCTATGGCTACACCTTC.

This clone was picked up a small number of times. The chain is built from TRBV30 and TRBJ1-1; D is undetermined. Trimming stripped 5 bases from V and 6 bases from J, with 10 bases between. The CDR3 is 11 amino acids. Germline assignment: CDR1 GTSNPN and CDR2 SVGIG (reference sequence). CDR3 loop: CAWVGFSEAFF. The CDR3 nucleotides are TGTGCCTGGGTGGGCTTTTCTGAAGCTTTCTTT. Using reference TRBV30 and TRBJ1-1 for the parts outside the CDR3, the full variable domain is SQTIHQWPATLVQPVGSPLSLECTVEGTSNPNLYWYRQAAGRGLQLLFYSVGIGQISSEVPQNLSASRPQDRQFILSSKKLLLSDSGFYLCAWVGFSEAFFGQGTRLTVV.

The gene calls are TRBV5-1 and TRBJ2-3; TRBD2 is a possible D gene (6 bases). V was pared by 6 bases and J by 1 base, with 12 bases between. Germline assignment: CDR1 SGHRS and CDR2 YFSETQ. CDR3 size: 14 residues. The CDR3 loop reads CASTDPGGTDTQYF. For the CDR3, the DNA is TGCGCCAGCACCGACCCGGGGGGCACAGATACGCAGTATTTT. Combining the CDR3 with reference TRBV5-1 and TRBJ2-3 gives the whole variable domain KAGVTQTPRYLIKTRGQQVTLSCSPISGHRSVSWYQQTPGQGLQFLFEYFSETQRNKGNFPGRFSGRQFSNSRSEMNVSTLELGDSALYLCASTDPGGTDTQYFGPGTRLTVL.

The chain links TRBV29-1 to TRBJ1-1; D is perhaps TRBD1 (5 bases). CDR3 size: 10 residues. V lost 6 bases and J 5 bases, leaving 7 bases between the germline ends. Per germline, CDR1 SQVTM and CDR2 ANQGSEA. The CDR3: CSVQGTEAFF. The CDR3 region has the DNA TGCAGCGTCCAGGGAACTGAAGCTTTCTTT.

The chain recombines TRBV7-2 with TRBJ1-2; D might be TRBD1 (5 bases). Germline V gene sequence: CDR1 SGHTA, CDR2 FQGNSA. This CDR3 has 14 residues. The V end was cut by 3 bases, the J end by 0 bases, with 8 bases between. The CDR3 is CASSFQGANYGYTF. The CDR3 DNA reads as TGTGCCAGCAGCTTTCAGGGCGCTAACTATGGCTACACCTTC.

The DNA for the CDR3 is TGTGCCAGCAGCTTGACAGGGGACACGAAGGAGCAGTACTTC. Its protein is CASSLTGDTKEQYF. The chain has TRBV6-5 and TRBJ2-7; TRBD1 aligns across 8 bases. This CDR3 spans 14 amino acids. CDR1 is MNHEY, CDR2 SVGAGI, per germline. V dropped 6 bases and J dropped 7; count of bases not matched to a gene: 11.

In DNA, the CDR3 is TGTGCCAGCAGAGGGGGGGGAACGGGGCAGCCCCAGCATTTT. Residues: CASRGGGTGQPQHF. J is TRBJ1-5 and V is TRBV28; D is perhaps TRBD1 (6 bases). The CDR3 spans 14 residues. V lost 6 bases and J 7 bases, leaving 16 bases between the germline ends. CDR1 and CDR2 from the germline V gene are MDHEN and SYDVKM.

This chain links TRBV19 with TRBJ1-5; D remains unclear. V was clipped by 7 bases and J by 5 bases, with 15 bases between them. CDR3 length equals 14 residues. CDR1 is LNHDA and CDR2 is SQIVND in the germline V gene (reference sequence). The CDR3 reads CASNPNGGDQPQHF. The CDR3 nucleotides are TGTGCCAGTAACCCTAACGGAGGCGATCAGCCCCAGCATTTT.

CDR3 DNA sequence: TGTGCCAGTAGTGTAGGGAGGGGTACTAATGAGCAGTTCTTC. It translates to CASSVGRGTNEQFF. The chain couples TRBV19 to TRBJ2-1, with TRBD2 identical over 7 bases. CDR3 size: 14 residues. The junction had 8 bases not matched to a gene; V was cut back by 5 bases and J by 7 bases. CDR1 and CDR2 (germline): LNHDA, SQIVND (reference sequence).

The genes are TRBV18 and TRBJ2-5, with TRBD1 matching over 7 bases. The germline V gene has CDR1 KGHSH and CDR2 LQKENI. This CDR3 has 13 amino acids. Unmatched junction bases numbered 7, after V lost 5 bases and J lost 7 bases. This CDR3 is CASSLGQERTQYF. CDR3 coding DNA: TGTGCCAGCTCATTAGGACAGGAGAGGACCCAGTACTTC.

The chain recombines TRBV19 with TRBJ1-1; tentatively, D is TRBD1 (6 bases). This CDR3 is built from 15 residues. Germline CDR1 is LNHDA and CDR2 is SQIVND (reference sequence). Trimming took off 1 base at V and 4 bases at J, with 13 bases between the two ends. CDR3 loop: CASSIVRGGPTEAFF. The CDR3 DNA sequence: TGTGCCAGTAGTATAGTCCGGGGGGGGCCCACTGAAGCTTTCTTT. The full variable domain, rest sourced from reference TRBV19 and TRBJ1-1, is DGGITQSPKYLFRKEGQNVTLSCEQNLNHDAMYWYRQDPGQGLRLIYYSQIVNDFQKGDIAEGYSVSREKKESFPLTVTSAQKNPTAFYLCASSIVRGGPTEAFFGQGTRLTVV.

The V call is TRBV30, the J call TRBJ2-1; D unresolved. V lost 8 bases, J lost 5 bases, and 13 bases lay in between. The germline gives CDR1 GTSNPN, CDR2 SVGIG (reference sequence). CDR3 length equals 12 residues. The CDR3: CALDSGNNEQFF. The CDR3 nucleotides are TGTGCCCTAGATTCTGGAAACAATGAGCAGTTCTTC. Complete variable domain (other parts from reference TRBV30 and TRBJ2-1): SQTIHQWPATLVQPVGSPLSLECTVEGTSNPNLYWYRQAAGRGLQLLFYSVGIGQISSEVPQNLSASRPQDRQFILSSKKLLLSDSGFYLCALDSGNNEQFFGPGTRLTVL.

The chain recombines TRBV7-3 with TRBJ2-5, with a weak D call TRBD2 (6 bases). V gave up 4 bases and J gave up 4 bases, with 10 bases separating them. Germline V gives CDR1 SGHTA, CDR2 FQGTGA. The CDR3 runs 13 residues. The chain's CDR3 is CASSSGVGETQYF. The CDR3 region has the DNA TGTGCCAGCAGCTCGGGAGTGGGAGAGACCCAGTACTTC.

This chain joins TRBV7-9 and TRBJ2-3; 10 nucleotides align to TRBD1. V lost 5 bases and J lost 8; bases outside the gene matches: 4. This CDR3 has 13 amino acids. Germline V gene sequence: CDR1 SEHNR, CDR2 FQNEAQ (reference sequence). The CDR3 DNA is TGTGCCAGCAGCGGGGACAGGGGCGGTACGCAGTATTTT. This gives the protein CASSGDRGGTQYF. Full variable domain (rest looked up from reference TRBV7-9 and TRBJ2-3): DTGVSQNPRHKITKRGQNVTFRCDPISEHNRLYWYRQTLGQGPEFLTYFQNEAQLEKSRLLSDRFSAERPKGSFSTLEIQRTEQGDSAMYLCASSGDRGGTQYFGPGTRLTVL.

The chain links TRBV5-6 to TRBJ1-2; D not resolved. Trimming removed 2 bases at V and 1 base at J, with 15 bases between. The CDR3 totals 16 residues. Germline CDR1 SGHDT, CDR2 YYEEEE. The CDR3 region is CASSFWFMQDNYGYTF. The CDR3, as DNA: TGTGCCAGCAGCTTTTGGTTCATGCAGGATAACTATGGCTACACCTTC. The whole variable domain, filled in from reference TRBV5-6 and TRBJ1-2, reads DAGVTQSPTHLIKTRGQQVTLRCSPKSGHDTVSWYQQALGQGPQFIFQYYEEEERQRGNFPDRFSGHQFPNYSSELNVNALLLGDSALYLCASSFWFMQDNYGYTFGSGTRLTVV.

This clone was seen a single time. The chain joins TRBV6-1 to TRBJ2-3; TRBD1 aligns across 10 bases. The junction had 4 bases not matched to a gene; V was cut back by 4 bases and J by 6 bases. The CDR3 length is 14 residues. Germline CDR1 is MNHNS and CDR2 is SASEGT. The CDR3 DNA follows: TGTGCCAGCAGTGGGGACAGGGGTCCCGATACGCAGTATTTT. Amino acids: CASSGDRGPDTQYF.

This clone was seen a few times. The CDR3 protein is CASHTQSRRTTEAFF. Here the CDR3 DNA reads TGTGCCAGCCACACTCAAAGTAGACGGACAACTGAAGCTTTCTTT. The chain employs TRBV28 and TRBJ1-1; TRBD1 might be the D (5 bases). The CDR3 spans 15 residues. The germline V gene encodes CDR1 MDHEN and CDR2 SYDVKM. V lost 8 bases and J lost 5, with 21 bases in between. The variable domain in full, with the rest retrieved from reference TRBV28 and TRBJ1-1, is DVKVTQSSRYLVKRTGEKVFLECVQDMDHENMFWYRQDPGLGLRLIYFSYDVKMKEKGDIPEGYSVSREKKERFSLILESASTNQTSMYLCASHTQSRRTTEAFFGQGTRLTVV.